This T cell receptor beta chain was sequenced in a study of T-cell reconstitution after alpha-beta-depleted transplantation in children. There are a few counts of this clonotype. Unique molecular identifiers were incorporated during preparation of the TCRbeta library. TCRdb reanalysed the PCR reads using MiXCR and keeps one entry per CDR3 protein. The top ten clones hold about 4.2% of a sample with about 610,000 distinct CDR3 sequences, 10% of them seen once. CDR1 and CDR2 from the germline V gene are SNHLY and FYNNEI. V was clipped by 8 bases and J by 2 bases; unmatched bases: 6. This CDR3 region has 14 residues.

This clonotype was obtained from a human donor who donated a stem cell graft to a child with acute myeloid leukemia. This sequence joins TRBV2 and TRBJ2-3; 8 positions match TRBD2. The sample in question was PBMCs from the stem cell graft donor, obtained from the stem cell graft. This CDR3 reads CASGGRTFTDTQYF. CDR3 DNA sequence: TGTGCCAGCGGCGGGAGGACCTTCACAGATACGCAGTATTTT.